One sample yielded the 27 T cell receptor beta chains listed below, sequenced in a study of PD-L1 blockade in urothelial cancer. Some clones are missing from TCRdb's copy, which holds only in-frame ones; the method was immunoSEQ multiplex PCR. The repertoire includes fewer than 130,000 clones, around 82% of them detected once, and more than 2% sits in the top ten. The source was PBMCs, collected around atezolizumab (anti-PD-L1) treatment. These receptors came from a man between 50 and 59 years old with urothelial cancer.

V usage is TRBV9 and J usage is TRBJ1-2; 9 positions agree with TRBD1. CDR3 length: 14 residues. The V segment lost 3 bases and the J segment 8 bases; nucleotides outside the gene matches: 8. The germline V gene encodes CDR1 SGDLS and CDR2 YYNGEE. The CDR3 DNA sequence: TGTGCCAGCAGCGGCCAACAGGGGGCGCAGGGCTACACCTTC. The encoded protein is CASSGQQGAQGYTF.

The chain carries TRBV14 and TRBJ2-1, with 7 bases lining up with TRBD2. The CDR3 covers 16 residues. Germline assignment: CDR1 SGHDN and CDR2 FVKESK. The V and J ends lost 2 bases and 0 bases, in that order; junction bases with no gene match: 4. CDR3 region: CASSQTGGSSYNEQFF. For the CDR3, the DNA is TGTGCCAGCAGCCAAACCGGGGGGAGCTCCTACAATGAGCAGTTCTTC.

This clone was detected only a few times. The chain joins TRBV5-1 to TRBJ2-7; no clear D gene. Trimming removed 0 bases at V and 1 base at J, with 11 bases between. This CDR3 spans 15 amino acids. Germline CDR1 is SGHRS and CDR2 is YFSETQ. CDR3 nucleotides: TGCGCCAGCAGCTTGGGTGCAGGTGCATCCTACGAGCAGTACTTC. Translation: CASSLGAGASYEQYF.

This clone was seen more than once but under ten times. Other DNA sequences in the same sample also yield this CDR3. V gene TRBV5-1 combines with J gene TRBJ1-2; D perhaps matches TRBD1 (6 bases). The CDR3 spans 14 residues. V was clipped by 4 bases and J by 2 bases, with 12 bases between them. The V gene's germline CDR1 is SGHRS and CDR2 YFSETQ. The CDR3 region has the DNA TGCGCCAGCAGCGGCGGGGGGGCGAACTATGGCTACACCTTC. Encoded protein: CASSGGGANYGYTF.

The chain employs TRBV2 and TRBJ2-2; 8 nucleotides agree with TRBD2. Germline CDR1 SNHLY, CDR2 FYNNEI. V trimming: 11 bases; J trimming: 3 bases; junction bases outside the gene matches: 2. This CDR3 contains 12 residues. The CDR3 sequence is CASGGDTGELFF. The DNA for the CDR3 is TGTGCCTCCGGGGGGGACACCGGGGAGCTGTTTTTT. The whole variable domain, filled in from reference TRBV2 and TRBJ2-2, reads EPEVTQTPSHQVTQMGQEVILRCVPISNHLYFYWYRQILGQKVEFLVSFYNNEISEKSEIFDDQFSVERPDGSNFTLKIRSTKLEDSAMYFCASGGDTGELFFGEGSRLTVL.

V is TRBV9 and J is TRBJ1-4, with a tentative D call TRBD1 (5 bases). The CDR3 is 17 amino acids. CDR1 and CDR2 (germline): SGDLS, YYNGEE. V lost 4 bases, J lost 0 bases, and 16 bases lay in between. CDR3: CASSNPGRGSTNEKLFF. The CDR3 DNA reads as TGTGCCAGCAGCAACCCGGGGCGGGGGTCAACTAATGAAAAACTGTTTTTT.

This chain links TRBV6-6 with TRBJ2-1; D not resolved. In germline, CDR1 is MNHNY, CDR2 SVGAGI (reference sequence). The CDR3 has 14 residues. V lost 4 bases, J lost 7 bases, and 14 bases lay in between. The CDR3 sequence is CASSSRNGPNEQFF. Here the CDR3 DNA reads TGTGCCAGCAGTTCTAGGAACGGCCCGAATGAGCAGTTCTTC.

The chain links TRBV30 to TRBJ1-2; D might be TRBD1 (6 bases). The CDR3 sequence is 12 residues long. V was shortened by 5 bases and J by 7 bases, with 14 bases between the two germline ends. Germline values: CDR1 GTSNPN, CDR2 SVGIG (reference sequence). The CDR3 here is CAWGTIERGYTF. The CDR3 DNA follows: TGTGCCTGGGGGACAATCGAGCGTGGCTACACCTTC. Filled out from reference TRBV30 and TRBJ1-2, the complete variable domain reads SQTIHQWPATLVQPVGSPLSLECTVEGTSNPNLYWYRQAAGRGLQLLFYSVGIGQISSEVPQNLSASRPQDRQFILSSKKLLLSDSGFYLCAWGTIERGYTFGSGTRLTVV.

The V gene is TRBV5-1, the J gene TRBJ1-1, with 8 bases lining up with TRBD1. CDR1 is SGHRS, CDR2 YFSETQ, per germline. The junction had 21 bases not matched to a gene; V was cut back by 3 bases and J by 11 bases. The CDR3 sequence is 17 residues long. The CDR3 sequence is CASSSDPRTGSFESAFF. CDR3 nucleotide sequence: TGCGCCAGCAGCTCCGACCCTAGGACAGGGTCTTTTGAGTCTGCTTTCTTT.

The chain has TRBV13 and TRBJ2-6; a weak D match, TRBD2 (6 bases). This CDR3 is 16 amino acids long. V was cut by 3 bases and J by 0 bases, with 9 bases left in between. CDR1 and CDR2 (germline): PRHDT, FYEKMQ (reference sequence). CDR3 sequence: CASSFSGSSGANVLTF. The CDR3 bases are TGTGCCAGCAGCTTTAGCGGTAGCTCTGGGGCCAACGTCCTGACTTTC.

The V gene is TRBV29-1, the J gene TRBJ1-1; 7 nucleotides match TRBD1. CDR3 size: 16 residues. Looked up from germline, CDR1 is SQVTM and CDR2 is ANQGSEA. The V gene end was trimmed by 7 bases and the J gene end by 1 base; junction bases not matched to a gene: 15. Written as DNA, the CDR3 is TGCAGCGCTACAGGGGCCCTGAGTGGTGGGAACACTGAAGCTTTCTTT. Translated: CSATGALSGGNTEAFF.

This rearrangement joins TRBV6-5 to TRBJ1-1; the match to TRBD1 covers 9 bases. Trimming removed 5 bases from V and 6 bases from J; junction bases left unmatched: 10. CDR1 and CDR2 from the germline V gene are MNHEY and SVGAGI. The CDR3 totals 15 residues. Here the CDR3 reads CASSPGQGYFSEAFF. CDR3 sequence (DNA): TGTGCCAGCAGTCCTGGACAGGGGTATTTCTCTGAAGCTTTCTTT.

The J gene is TRBJ2-6, the V gene TRBV5-1; no firm D call. V was clipped by 4 bases and J by 0 bases, with 20 bases between them. Looked up from germline, CDR1 is SGHRS and CDR2 is YFSETQ. This CDR3 is built from 19 residues. CDR3 bases: TGCGCCAGCAGCAAACGCGAGTACAGTACCCTCTCTGGGGCCAACGTCCTGACTTTC. Its protein is CASSKREYSTLSGANVLTF.

V usage is TRBV9 and J usage is TRBJ2-3, with 8 bases fitting TRBD2. This CDR3 comprises 14 residues. With 2 bases clipped from V and 5 bases from J, the junction kept 4 bases outside the gene matches. Germline loops: CDR1 SGDLS, CDR2 YYNGEE. The DNA for the CDR3 is TGTGCCAGCAGCGTCGGGCTAGCGGGAGATACGCAGTATTTT. Amino acids: CASSVGLAGDTQYF.

J is TRBJ1-1 and V is TRBV5-1; D unresolved. The V and J ends lost 0 bases and 1 base respectively, with 4 bases between them. Germline CDR1 and CDR2: SGHRS and YFSETQ. This CDR3 has 13 residues. The CDR3: CASSLGENTEAFF. The DNA of the CDR3 is TGCGCCAGCAGCTTGGGAGAGAACACTGAAGCTTTCTTT.

The CDR3 nucleotides are TGTGCCAGCAGCCAAGAACTCACGGTAGCCAAAAACATTCAGTACTTC. It encodes CASSQELTVAKNIQYF. This chain connects TRBV4-2 to TRBJ2-4; D uncertain. Germline-derived CDR1 and CDR2 are LGHNA and YNFKEQ. The CDR3 sequence is 16 residues long. The germline V and J ends were trimmed by 0 bases and 0 bases, with 9 bases remaining between them.

This chain joins TRBV29-1 and TRBJ2-7; D might be TRBD1 (5 bases). CDR1 is SQVTM and CDR2 is ANQGSEA in the germline V gene. The CDR3 runs 14 residues. V gave up 0 bases and J gave up 1 base, with 10 bases separating them. In DNA form, the CDR3 reads TGCAGCGTTGAAGAAACAGGAAATTCCTACGAGCAGTACTTC. This codes for CSVEETGNSYEQYF.

A single count supports this clone. The chain recombines TRBV19 with TRBJ1-1; 8 bases match TRBD1. Germline V CDR1 and CDR2: LNHDA, SQIVND (reference sequence). The CDR3 has 17 residues. Losses at the gene ends were 5 bases for V and 0 bases for J; bases not matched to a gene: 11. The CDR3 here is CASSARQGTYMNTEAFF. Here the CDR3 DNA reads TGTGCCAGTAGTGCCCGACAGGGGACATACATGAACACTGAAGCTTTCTTT.

The chain joins TRBV19 to TRBJ1-5; D is possibly TRBD1 (5 bases). Germline V gene lookup returns CDR1 LNHDA and CDR2 SQIVND (reference sequence). Trimming pared 4 bases from V and 0 bases from J, leaving 22 bases between. The CDR3 covers 19 residues. The DNA for the CDR3 is TGTGCCAGTAGTAGGGTACAGGCCCCGCGGCCTTATAGCAATCAGCCCCAGCATTTT. Translating it yields CASSRVQAPRPYSNQPQHF. The full variable domain, its missing parts supplied by reference TRBV19 and TRBJ1-5, is DGGITQSPKYLFRKEGQNVTLSCEQNLNHDAMYWYRQDPGQGLRLIYYSQIVNDFQKGDIAEGYSVSREKKESFPLTVTSAQKNPTAFYLCASSRVQAPRPYSNQPQHFGDGTRLSIL.

V is TRBV7-9 and J is TRBJ2-5, with a possible D match to TRBD2 (6 bases). CDR1 and CDR2 from the germline V gene are SEHNR and FQNEAQ (reference sequence). This CDR3 is 15 amino acids long. V dropped 5 bases and J dropped 5 bases, with 18 bases sitting between them. The DNA of the CDR3 is TGTGCCAGCAGCAAAACTACCGGGAGTGGGGAGACCCAGTACTTC. Amino acids: CASSKTTGSGETQYF.

The rearrangement uses TRBV5-1 and TRBJ2-7, with 7 bases fitting TRBD1. This CDR3 is built from 17 residues. In germline, CDR1 is SGHRS, CDR2 YFSETQ. The junction had 13 bases not matched to a gene; V was cut back by 0 bases and J by 4 bases. CDR3 DNA sequence: TGCGCCAGCAGCTTGGCCGTTGGGACAGTCCTTTCATACGAGCAGTACTTC. Protein product: CASSLAVGTVLSYEQYF. Based on the CDR3 plus reference TRBV5-1 and TRBJ2-7, the full variable domain is KAGVTQTPRYLIKTRGQQVTLSCSPISGHRSVSWYQQTPGQGLQFLFEYFSETQRNKGNFPGRFSGRQFSNSRSEMNVSTLELGDSALYLCASSLAVGTVLSYEQYFGPGTRLTVT.

The table lists this clone with a count of one. The chain has TRBV9 and TRBJ2-1, with TRBD2 matching 13 bases. Trimming at V came to 3 bases and at J to 8 bases, leaving 8 bases not matched to a gene. CDR3 length equals 16 residues. Germline V CDR1 and CDR2: SGDLS, YYNGEE. The CDR3 sequence is CASSARLAGGRHEQFF. As DNA, the CDR3 is TGTGCCAGCAGCGCTCGACTAGCGGGAGGCCGGCATGAGCAGTTCTTC.

The V gene is TRBV6-5, the J gene TRBJ2-7; 7 nucleotides line up with TRBD2. CDR1 is MNHEY and CDR2 is SVGAGI in the germline V gene. V lost 8 bases and J lost 2; bases outside the gene matches: 6. The length of the CDR3 is 13 residues. The CDR3 nucleotides read TGTGCCAGCCGGGAGGCCCGGGCCTACGAGCAGTACTTC. Its translation is CASREARAYEQYF.

This rearrangement joins TRBV2 to TRBJ2-1, with D possibly TRBD2 on 6 matching bases. Germline CDR1 SNHLY, CDR2 FYNNEI. V lost 10 bases and J lost 10, with 17 bases in between. This CDR3 comprises 12 residues. CDR3 loop: CATALASSEQFF. CDR3 sequence (DNA): TGTGCCACAGCCCTAGCGAGCAGCGAGCAGTTCTTC.

The V and J genes are TRBV6-5 and TRBJ1-2; 11 positions match TRBD1. The CDR3 is made up of 15 amino acids. CDR1 and CDR2 (germline): MNHEY, SVGAGI. V lost 5 bases to trimming and J lost 5 bases; unmatched junction nucleotides: 7. CDR3 residues: CASSLTGTGGYGYTF. The CDR3 DNA reads as TGTGCCAGCAGTCTAACCGGGACAGGGGGATATGGCTACACCTTC.

The chain links TRBV9 to TRBJ2-5; 11 positions agree with TRBD2. The CDR3 totals 15 residues. The V segment lost 3 bases and the J segment 1 base; nucleotides outside the gene matches: 2. Germline assignment: CDR1 SGDLS and CDR2 YYNGEE. The CDR3 nucleotides read TGTGCCAGCAGCGGGACTAGCGGGTTCCAAGAGACCCAGTACTTC. Its translation: CASSGTSGFQETQYF.

The chain uses TRBV18 and TRBJ1-1; D is undetermined. The CDR3 has 12 residues. Germline CDR1 KGHSH, CDR2 LQKENI. Trimming took off 5 bases at V and 1 base at J, with 5 bases between the two ends. The CDR3 coding sequence is TGTGCCAGCTCAAACAAGAACACTGAAGCTTTCTTT. Translation: CASSNKNTEAFF.